Below, 12 T cell receptor beta chains from the same sample are listed, as sequenced in a study of OX40 agonist ivuxolimab in advanced cancers. Repertoires were generated with immunoSEQ multiplex PCR, while TCRdb's copy carries only in-frame clones and drops some. The sample lists fewer than 85,000 clones; 88% were seen once. The specimen was CD4+ or CD8+ T cells sorted from blood, collected in a trial of the OX40 agonist ivuxolimab. These receptors were obtained from an adult with an advanced solid tumor such as melanoma, head and neck, liver or kidney cancer.

This sequence joins TRBV5-1 and TRBJ2-1; D gene ambiguous. The CDR3 has 16 residues. Trimming shortened V by 0 bases and J by 5 bases, and 15 bases separated the two germline ends. In germline, CDR1 is SGHRS, CDR2 YFSETQ. CDR3 DNA sequence: TGCGCCAGCAGCTTGGCCGGAGCCAGCCCGGACAATGAGCAGTTCTTC. This translates into CASSLAGASPDNEQFF.

Remarks on this clone: This specimen includes other DNA sequences encoding the same CDR3. The V and J genes are TRBV6-5 and TRBJ2-6, with TRBD1 matching over 7 bases. The CDR3 runs to 15 residues. Germline lookup yields CDR1 MNHEY and CDR2 SVGAGI. V lost 4 bases to trimming and J lost 2 bases; unmatched junction nucleotides: 2. In nucleotides, the CDR3 is TGTGCCAGCAGTTCTCAGGGGGCTGGGGCCAACGTCCTGACTTTC. It yields the protein CASSSQGAGANVLTF.

For the CDR3, the DNA is TGTGCCAGTTTGGACCGCCATGAAAAACTGTTTTTT. This sequence encodes CASLDRHEKLFF. This rearrangement joins TRBV19 to TRBJ1-4; unclear D gene. The V gene lost 8 bases and the J gene lost 6 bases, with 10 bases spanning the gap. The length of the CDR3 is 12 residues. Germline-derived CDR1 and CDR2 are LNHDA and SQIVND (reference sequence).

The rearrangement uses TRBV19 and TRBJ2-7; 9 bases are a match to TRBD1. V was pared by 6 bases and J by 4 bases, with 10 bases of the junction left unmatched. CDR3 length: 15 amino acids. Germline V gives CDR1 LNHDA, CDR2 SQIVND (reference sequence). CDR3 sequence: CASSPPGTGIYEQYF. The DNA for the CDR3 is TGTGCCAGTAGCCCCCCTGGGACAGGGATTTACGAGCAGTACTTC.

The J gene is TRBJ2-2, the V gene TRBV19; perhaps TRBD1 as D (6 bases). In germline, CDR1 is LNHDA, CDR2 SQIVND (reference sequence). Trimming removed 2 bases at V and 1 base at J, with 8 bases between. This CDR3 is 15 amino acids long. CDR3 sequence reads: CASSINRVNTGELFF. The DNA of the CDR3 is TGTGCCAGTAGTATAAACAGGGTGAACACCGGGGAGCTGTTTTTT.

The V gene is TRBV7-9, the J gene TRBJ1-3; the match to TRBD1 covers 9 bases. The CDR3 spans 15 residues. The germline gives CDR1 SEHNR, CDR2 FQNEAQ (reference sequence). V shed 2 bases, J shed 4 bases, and the junction held 3 bases outside the gene matches. For the CDR3, the DNA is TGTGCCAGCAGCTTAACAGGGGGCGCCGGAAACACCATATATTTT. The encoded protein is CASSLTGGAGNTIYF.

The chain couples TRBV6-6 to TRBJ1-1; no clear D. The CDR3 is 13 amino acids. CDR1 is MNHNY and CDR2 is SVGAGI in the germline V gene (reference sequence). The V and J ends lost 6 bases and 2 bases respectively, with 10 bases between them. DNA for the CDR3: TGTGCCAGCAGCGCAGTGGCTAACACTGAAGCTTTCTTT. Protein: CASSAVANTEAFF.

This clone has only a few counts. The V call is TRBV7-8, the J call TRBJ2-5; D is unclear. Trimming stripped 1 base from V and 3 bases from J, with 21 bases between. CDR1 and CDR2 (germline): SGHVS, FQNEAQ. The CDR3 is made up of 18 amino acids. The CDR3 spells CASSLGLGGFPGEETQYF. CDR3 DNA: TGTGCCAGCAGCTTAGGGCTCGGTGGTTTTCCTGGGGAAGAGACCCAGTACTTC.

The rearrangement uses TRBV6-1 and TRBJ2-7; D is unclear. There are 13 residues in the CDR3. Trimming took 5 bases from V and 0 from J, leaving 8 bases between them. Germline values: CDR1 MNHNS, CDR2 SASEGT. This CDR3 is CASSFLSSYEQYF. CDR3 sequence (DNA): TGTGCCAGCAGTTTTCTCAGCTCCTACGAGCAGTACTTC.

This clone appeared once. The chain couples TRBV4-2 to TRBJ2-3, with 7 bases fitting TRBD2. From germline, CDR1 is LGHNA and CDR2 YNFKEQ. CDR3 length: 18 residues. The J segment lost 4 bases and the V segment lost 2 bases, leaving 15 bases of the junction unmatched. The CDR3 DNA is TGTGCCAGCAGCCAACAACCCTTGGGAGGGAGGTATGCAGATACGCAGTATTTT. Translated: CASSQQPLGGRYADTQYF.

The chain is built from TRBV29-1 and TRBJ2-1; 10 nucleotides line up with TRBD2. Germline V gives CDR1 SQVTM, CDR2 ANQGSEA. The CDR3 contains 14 residues. The V gene end was trimmed by 6 bases and the J gene end by 3 bases; junction bases not matched to a gene: 5. The CDR3 DNA reads as TGCAGCGTCGTAGCGGGAGGAGTCTACAATGAGCAGTTCTTC. It specifies CSVVAGGVYNEQFF.

The table lists this clone with a few counts. The V and J genes are TRBV5-6 and TRBJ1-3; D call uncertain. This CDR3 is built from 14 residues. Trimming removed 2 bases at V and 0 bases at J, with 6 bases between. Germline loops: CDR1 SGHDT, CDR2 YYEEEE. CDR3 DNA sequence: TGTGCCAGCAGCTTCGTTGGCTCTGGAAACACCATATATTTT. Translation: CASSFVGSGNTIYF.